Following are 18 T cell receptor beta chains from one sample sequenced in a study of radiation and T cells in renal cell carcinoma. The treatment was: treatment-naive control, cytoreductive nephrectomy. Assay used: immunoSEQ multiplex PCR; TCRdb lists only in-frame clones, some missing. The sample lists around 15,000 clones, around 50% occurring once. Sequences were derived from tumor tissue, sampled from a patient whose treatment was nephrectomy without radiotherapy. These receptor sequences come from a middle-aged man with renal cell carcinoma.

There are a few counts of this clone. V is TRBV5-1 and J is TRBJ1-1; D ambiguous. This CDR3 spans 16 amino acids. The germline V gene encodes CDR1 SGHRS and CDR2 YFSETQ. Trimming pared 0 bases from V and 0 bases from J, leaving 12 bases between. CDR3 in amino acids: CASSLVFATMNTEAFF. The DNA of the CDR3 is TGCGCCAGCAGCTTGGTATTTGCGACAATGAACACTGAAGCTTTCTTT.

This clone has a single count. The chain links TRBV10-3 to TRBJ2-3; 10 bases agree with TRBD1. Trimming removed 6 bases from V and 1 base from J; junction bases left unmatched: 10. Germline V gene lookup returns CDR1 ENHRY and CDR2 SYGVKD. This CDR3 region has 17 residues. Here the CDR3 reads CAISRDRGLRRTDTQYF. The CDR3 DNA reads as TGTGCCATCAGCCGGGACAGGGGACTACGCCGCACAGATACGCAGTATTTT.

The gene calls are TRBV19 and TRBJ1-1; a weak D match, TRBD1 (6 bases). This CDR3 contains 16 residues. Germline lookup yields CDR1 LNHDA and CDR2 SQIVND (reference sequence). The V and J ends lost 6 bases and 1 base respectively, with 18 bases between them. The CDR3 nucleotides read TGTGCCAGTAGCGTTCTTTCCGGGACACGGAACACTGAAGCTTTCTTT. This codes for CASSVLSGTRNTEAFF.

This chain connects TRBV6-6 to TRBJ2-7, with TRBD2 as a possible D gene (6 bases). Trimming took off 2 bases at V and 0 bases at J, with 11 bases between the two ends. The germline V gene has CDR1 MNHNY and CDR2 SVGAGI (reference sequence). This CDR3 has 15 residues. The DNA of the CDR3 is TGTGCCAGCAGTTACGCTGCGGGGACCTCCTACGAGCAGTACTTC. This sequence encodes CASSYAAGTSYEQYF.

This clone appeared a few times. The rearrangement uses TRBV5-1 and TRBJ1-1, with D unclear. Germline lookup yields CDR1 SGHRS and CDR2 YFSETQ. V lost 0 bases and J lost 10, with 13 bases in between. The CDR3 sequence is 13 residues long. DNA for the CDR3: TGCGCCAGCAGCTTGGCCCCTGGGTTTGGAGCTTTCTTT. This encodes CASSLAPGFGAFF.

Concerning this clone: Just one base apart from a much larger clone, this may be a read error. The sample carries other DNA sequences with the same CDR3. This rearrangement joins TRBV4-1 to TRBJ1-2; no definite D call. Trimming removed 6 bases at V and 7 bases at J, with 12 bases between. Germline V gene lookup returns CDR1 MGHRA and CDR2 YSYEKL. The CDR3 sequence is 12 residues long. DNA of the CDR3: TGCGCCAGCAGTCGAGAAGCGGGTGGCTACACCTTC. It specifies CASSREAGGYTF.

The V and J genes are TRBV5-6 and TRBJ2-7; possible D gene TRBD1, 6 bases. Per the germline V gene, CDR1 is SGHDT and CDR2 is YYEEEE. This CDR3 spans 15 amino acids. V was shortened by 0 bases and J by 3 bases, with 13 bases between the two germline ends. CDR3 protein: CASSLGQDNLYEQYF. CDR3 DNA: TGTGCCAGCAGCTTGGGACAGGATAACCTCTACGAGCAGTACTTC.

This rearrangement joins TRBV5-4 to TRBJ2-7; 11 nucleotides match TRBD1. The CDR3 is made up of 15 amino acids. Trimming took 0 bases from V and 3 from J; bases not matched to a gene: 2. Germline CDR1 is SGHNT and CDR2 is YYREEE (reference sequence). The CDR3 reads CASSLGGTGGYEQYF. The CDR3 region has the DNA TGTGCCAGCAGCTTGGGCGGGACAGGGGGCTACGAGCAGTACTTC.

The chain employs TRBV29-1 and TRBJ1-2; maybe TRBD1 (6 bases). CDR1 SQVTM and CDR2 ANQGSEA come from the germline V gene. This CDR3 comprises 13 residues. Trimming pared 6 bases from V and 4 bases from J, leaving 15 bases between. Here the CDR3 DNA reads TGCAGCGTGCTAAAGGGAGGGGGCTATGGCTACACCTTC. Amino acid sequence: CSVLKGGGYGYTF.

Only one count was recorded for this clone. V usage is TRBV7-9 and J usage is TRBJ2-6, with D possibly being TRBD2 (5 bases). The CDR3 totals 16 residues. Between the trimmed V and J ends, which lost 5 bases and 1 base, there was a span of 12 bases. Germline loops: CDR1 SEHNR, CDR2 FQNEAQ (reference sequence). In DNA form, the CDR3 reads TGTGCCAGCAGCCCCCCCCGGGGTTCTGGGGCCAACGTCCTGACTTTC. The encoded protein is CASSPPRGSGANVLTF. The variable domain in full, with the rest retrieved from reference TRBV7-9 and TRBJ2-6, is DTGVSQNPRHKITKRGQNVTFRCDPISEHNRLYWYRQTLGQGPEFLTYFQNEAQLEKSRLLSDRFSAERPKGSFSTLEIQRTEQGDSAMYLCASSPPRGSGANVLTFGAGSRLTVL.

This chain links TRBV7-3 with TRBJ2-7; 10 positions match TRBD1. Trimming took 5 bases from V and 6 from J; bases not matched to a gene: 10. CDR3 length equals 15 residues. Germline V CDR1 and CDR2: SGHTA, FQGTGA. Here the CDR3 reads CASSLRGTGAGEQYF. The CDR3 DNA sequence: TGTGCCAGCAGCCTGAGGGGGACAGGGGCAGGCGAGCAGTACTTC.

The chain recombines TRBV5-1 with TRBJ2-6; 7 bases agree with TRBD1. In germline, CDR1 is SGHRS, CDR2 YFSETQ. This CDR3 contains 14 residues. DNA of the CDR3: TGCGCGAGGGGGCCTGGGGCAGGGGCCAACGTCCTGACTTTC. It specifies CARGPGAGANVLTF.

V usage is TRBV5-4 and J usage is TRBJ2-7; D may be TRBD2 (7 bases). V was shortened by 3 bases and J by 7 bases, with 26 bases between the two germline ends. From germline, CDR1 is SGHNT and CDR2 YYREEE (reference sequence). The CDR3 covers 17 residues. CDR3 sequence (DNA): TGTGCCAGCAGCTCCCGGCCGGGGGTGAGGGGGGAGGGTGAGCAGTACTTC. Translating gives CASSSRPGVRGEGEQYF.

The table lists this clone with a few counts. The rearrangement uses TRBV5-4 and TRBJ1-2; no clear D. The CDR3 contains 14 residues. The germline V and J ends were trimmed by 4 bases and 5 bases, with 15 bases remaining between them. Germline V gives CDR1 SGHNT, CDR2 YYREEE (reference sequence). Written as DNA, the CDR3 is TGTGCCAGCAGCCCCGGCAGCCGTGGGTATGGCTACACCTTC. Amino acids: CASSPGSRGYGYTF.

This clone was recorded only once. The CDR3 sequence is CASSPDSNEKLFF. CDR3 nucleotides: TGTGCCAGCTCACCAGACAGTAATGAAAAACTGTTTTTT. This sequence joins TRBV18 and TRBJ1-4, with D possibly being TRBD1 (5 bases). Germline V gene lookup returns CDR1 KGHSH and CDR2 LQKENI. The germline V and J ends were trimmed by 2 bases and 4 bases, with 5 bases remaining between them. The CDR3 spans 13 residues. Full variable domain (missing parts from reference TRBV18 and TRBJ1-4): NAGVMQNPRHLVRRRGQEARLRCSPMKGHSHVYWYRQLPEEGLKFMVYLQKENIIDESGMPKERFSAEFPKEGPSILRIQQVVRGDSAAYFCASSPDSNEKLFFGSGTQLSVL.

This clone ranks as medium-sized (0.01 to 0.1%). The gene calls are TRBV5-1 and TRBJ1-6; 8 positions agree with TRBD1. In germline, CDR1 is SGHRS, CDR2 YFSETQ. The CDR3 totals 15 residues. With 4 bases clipped from V and 9 bases from J, the junction kept 9 bases outside the gene matches. The CDR3, as DNA: TGCGCCAGCAGCGTAGACAGGGGTACAAGTTCACCCCTCCACTTT. The encoded protein is CASSVDRGTSSPLHF.

In its sample, this clone was seen a few times. V usage is TRBV5-5 and J usage is TRBJ1-6; a weak D match, TRBD1 (5 bases). The CDR3 consists of 14 residues. Germline V gene lookup returns CDR1 SGHKS and CDR2 YYEKEE (reference sequence). V gave up 0 bases and J gave up 7 bases, with 8 bases separating them. This CDR3 reads CASSLGGHNSPLHF. CDR3 nucleotide sequence: TGTGCCAGCAGCTTGGGAGGACACAATTCACCCCTCCACTTT.

This clone occurred a few times. J is TRBJ2-3 and V is TRBV10-1; 8 positions match TRBD2. The CDR3 consists of 13 residues. Germline V lookup: CDR1 WNHNN, CDR2 SYGVQD (reference sequence). Trimming at V came to 5 bases and at J to 5 bases, leaving 3 bases not matched to a gene. This chain's CDR3 is CASSSGGGDTQYF. The CDR3, as DNA: TGCGCCAGCAGTTCCGGGGGGGGAGATACGCAGTATTTT.